This passage covers 13 T cell receptor beta chains from one sample sequenced in a study of blood T cell repertoires in COVID-19. TCRdb's copy holds only in-frame clones and misses some; the assay was immunoSEQ multiplex PCR. The table has some 42,000 clones, more than 70% seen once. The sample was peripheral blood. The receptors here all came from a human donor in a cohort sampled during active COVID-19.

The CDR3: CASSPRRGSTGELFF. In nucleotides, the CDR3 is TGTGCCAGTAGTCCCCGTAGAGGGTCTACCGGGGAGCTGTTTTTT. The chain combines TRBV19 with TRBJ2-2, with D possibly TRBD2 on 5 matching bases. Deletions cut 5 bases from V and 5 bases from J, with 15 bases between. Per the germline V gene, CDR1 is LNHDA and CDR2 is SQIVND (reference sequence). CDR3 length equals 15 residues.

The chain links TRBV21-1 to TRBJ1-1; the table names TRBD1, a call not compared with the DNA. TRBV21-1 is labeled a pseudogene. This CDR3 spans 12 amino acids. CDR3 region: CASGNRGTEAFF. The CDR3 DNA follows: TGTGCCAGCGGTAACAGGGGCACTGAAGCTTTCTTT.

This chain connects TRBV19 to TRBJ1-5; D is ambiguous. This CDR3 is 15 amino acids long. V was clipped by 1 base and J by 2 bases, with 9 bases between them. Germline V gene data show CDR1 as LNHDA and CDR2 as SQIVND (reference sequence). CDR3 nucleotide sequence: TGTGCCAGTAGTATAGTTGGCGGGGGCAATCAGCCCCAGCATTTT. Residues: CASSIVGGGNQPQHF.

This clone was found once. The chain employs TRBV9 and TRBJ1-2, with 10 bases aligning to TRBD1. Looked up from germline, CDR1 is SGDLS and CDR2 is YYNGEE. V trimming: 3 bases; J trimming: 6 bases; junction bases outside the gene matches: 8. CDR3 length: 15 amino acids. The CDR3 DNA sequence: TGTGCCAGCAGCGCCCGAGGGACAGGGGTTGATGGCTACACCTTC. Protein product: CASSARGTGVDGYTF.

The rearrangement uses TRBV16 and TRBJ2-7; TRBD2 aligns across 11 bases. Germline V lookup: CDR1 KGHSY, CDR2 FQNENV. J lost 0 bases, V lost 6 bases, and 4 bases had no gene match. The CDR3 covers 15 residues. The CDR3 DNA sequence: TGTGCCAGCAGACCTACTAGCGGGGGCTCCTACGAGCAGTACTTC. It yields the protein CASRPTSGGSYEQYF.

The CDR3 protein is CASSSGAAQETQYF. The CDR3 region has the DNA TGTGCCAGCAGCTCTGGGGCAGCACAAGAGACCCAGTACTTC. The chain carries TRBV7-9 and TRBJ2-5; D possibly corresponds to TRBD1 (5 bases). Germline V gene sequence: CDR1 SEHNR, CDR2 FQNEAQ (reference sequence). The CDR3 runs 14 residues. V was trimmed by 4 bases and J by 2 bases, leaving 11 bases between them.

The chain couples TRBV19 to TRBJ1-2; tentative D call: TRBD1 (5 bases). Germline loops: CDR1 LNHDA, CDR2 SQIVND (reference sequence). Trimming pared 6 bases from V and 3 bases from J, leaving 17 bases between. The CDR3 is made up of 15 amino acids. Here the CDR3 DNA reads TGTGCCAGTAGGGCCGTGACGGGGGGAGACTATGGCTACACCTTC. This translates into CASRAVTGGDYGYTF.

This sequence joins TRBV6-5 and TRBJ1-2; TRBD1 might be the D (6 bases). The germline gives CDR1 MNHEY, CDR2 SVGAGI. The V gene lost 4 bases and the J gene lost 12 bases, with 21 bases spanning the gap. The CDR3 is made up of 14 amino acids. The CDR3, as DNA: TGTGCCAGCAGTTTGGGGGGGGGCGCGTCGCCTGACACCTTC. Translation: CASSLGGGASPDTF.

In this sample, this clone turned up a few times. V gene TRBV3-1 (or the pseudogene TRBV3-2) combines with J gene TRBJ1-5; possibly TRBD1 for D (5 bases). The CDR3 spans 15 residues. V was shortened by 1 base and J by 3 bases, with 10 bases between the two germline ends. Germline loops: CDR1 LGHDT, CDR2 YNNKEL (reference sequence). This chain's CDR3 is CASSQGGSNNQPQHF. The DNA for the CDR3 is TGTGCCAGCAGCCAAGGGGGCTCGAACAATCAGCCCCAGCATTTT.

The chain employs TRBV19 and TRBJ2-1; maybe TRBD2 (6 bases). CDR3 length: 15 residues. V was cut by 6 bases and J by 12 bases, with 24 bases left in between. The germline gives CDR1 LNHDA, CDR2 SQIVND (reference sequence). DNA of the CDR3: TGTGCCAGTAGCCAAGCGGTCCGGAGTGGGACTGCGCAGTTCTTC. This encodes CASSQAVRSGTAQFF.

This chain connects TRBV5-4 to TRBJ2-3; possibly TRBD2 for D (7 bases). The CDR3 is 13 amino acids. Germline values: CDR1 SGHNT, CDR2 YYREEE (reference sequence). Trimming left V 5 bases short and J 6 bases short, with 13 bases between. CDR3 nucleotide sequence: TGTGCCAGCAGAGGGGGGGCTTGGGATACGCAGTATTTT. Translation: CASRGGAWDTQYF. The complete variable domain, with remaining parts taken from reference TRBV5-4 and TRBJ2-3, reads ETGVTQSPTHLIKTRGQQVTLRCSSQSGHNTVSWYQQALGQGPQFIFQYYREEENGRGNFPPRFSGLQFPNYSSELNVNALELDDSALYLCASRGGAWDTQYFGPGTRLTVL.

The chain combines TRBV3-1 (or the pseudogene TRBV3-2) with TRBJ2-3, with 12 bases identical to TRBD2. The germline CDR1 and CDR2 sequences are LGHDT and YNNKEL (reference sequence). This CDR3 has 17 amino acids. Trimming at V came to 2 bases and at J to 0 bases, leaving 3 bases not matched to a gene. As DNA, the CDR3 is TGTGCCAGCAGCCAACCACTAGCGGGGGGCAGCACAGATACGCAGTATTTT. Amino acid sequence: CASSQPLAGGSTDTQYF.

This sequence joins TRBV11-2 and TRBJ2-1, with 7 bases aligning to TRBD2. CDR1 and CDR2 from the germline V gene are SGHAT and FQNNGV. Germline trimming cut 0 bases from V and 7 bases from J; bases unmatched to any gene: 6. This CDR3 spans 15 amino acids. The CDR3 DNA reads as TGTGCCAGCAGCTTAGATAGGGCTAGCGGAAATGAGCAGTTCTTC. Its translation: CASSLDRASGNEQFF.